These 6 T cell receptor beta chains were sequenced from one sample in a study of blood T cell repertoires in COVID-19. Here immunoSEQ multiplex PCR was the method, and the copy in TCRdb shows in-frame clones only, minus some. The table lists about 130,000 clones, roughly four fifths of them singletons, with 10% to 15% in the top ten. The specimen sequenced was peripheral blood. Receptor source: a man in his 60s with acute or convalescent COVID-19.

This clone was seen once. The V gene is TRBV3-1 (or the pseudogene TRBV3-2), the J gene TRBJ2-5; D might be TRBD1 (6 bases). The CDR3 extends over 15 amino acids. V shed 6 bases and J shed 2 bases, with 16 bases lying between them. From germline, CDR1 is LGHDT and CDR2 YNNKEL (reference sequence). CDR3 nucleotide sequence: TGTGCCAGCAGTAGTAGGGGGTCCTCTCAAGAGACCCAGTACTTC. Its translation is CASSSRGSSQETQYF.

The chain links TRBV24-1 to TRBJ2-1; the match to TRBD2 covers 7 bases. The germline V gene has CDR1 KGHDR and CDR2 SFDVKD. Losses at the gene ends were 8 bases for V and 2 bases for J; bases not matched to a gene: 2. The CDR3 loop spans 13 amino acids. The DNA of the CDR3 is TGTGCCACCACTAGCGGCCCCTACAATGAGCAGTTCTTC. Translated, it gives CATTSGPYNEQFF.

This chain uses TRBV9 with TRBJ2-7; 12 nucleotides align to TRBD1. Germline assignment: CDR1 SGDLS and CDR2 YYNGEE. The CDR3 loop spans 15 amino acids. V was clipped by 4 bases and J by 4 bases; unmatched bases: 6. The CDR3 reads CASSTGTGGFYEQYF. CDR3 coding DNA: TGTGCCAGCAGCACCGGGACAGGGGGCTTTTACGAGCAGTACTTC.

The chain uses TRBV18 and TRBJ1-2, with TRBD1 identical over 10 bases. Per the germline V gene, CDR1 is KGHSH and CDR2 is LQKENI. V shed 4 bases, J shed 8 bases, and the junction held 10 bases outside the gene matches. The CDR3 is 15 residues long. The CDR3 DNA reads TGTGCCAGCTCACTCTCCGGGACAGGGGTAGGCGGCTACACCTTC. Its protein product is CASSLSGTGVGGYTF.

The V and J genes are TRBV4-1 and TRBJ2-1, with TRBD1 identical over 11 bases. V shed 4 bases, J shed 7 bases, and the junction held 3 bases outside the gene matches. There are 14 residues in the CDR3. CDR1 and CDR2 from the germline V gene are MGHRA and YSYEKL. CDR3 DNA: TGCGCCAGCAGCCGGGACAGGGGGTGGAATGAGCAGTTCTTC. This sequence encodes CASSRDRGWNEQFF.

This chain connects TRBV7-2 to TRBJ2-1, with TRBD2 identical over 7 bases. CDR1 and CDR2 (germline): SGHTA, FQGNSA. This CDR3 has 15 amino acids. J was trimmed by 3 bases and V by 2 bases; bases with no gene match: 4. CDR3 residues: CASSLLGLSYNEQFF. For the CDR3, the DNA is TGTGCCAGCAGCTTATTGGGACTAAGCTACAATGAGCAGTTCTTC.